Listed here are 2 T cell receptor beta chains from one sample, sequenced in a study of T cell responses to AZD1222 COVID-19 vaccine. Profiled with immunoSEQ multiplex PCR; TCRdb holds only in-frame clones, not every one. Here the sample spans about 76,000 clones, roughly 80% being singletons. The sequencing used peripheral blood, collected 28 days after the second dose of the MenACWY control vaccine. Receptor source: an adult who received the MenACWY meningococcal vaccine as a control.

The rearrangement uses TRBV7-9 and TRBJ1-1, with TRBD1 matching over 8 bases. The junction had 13 bases not matched to a gene; V was cut back by 4 bases and J by 0 bases. CDR1 SEHNR and CDR2 FQNEAQ come from the germline V gene (reference sequence). The CDR3 totals 18 residues. CDR3 DNA sequence: TGTGCCAGCAGCTCCCCCCCCGGGACAGGAAACATGAACACTGAAGCTTTCTTT. Protein: CASSSPPGTGNMNTEAFF.

The rearrangement joins TRBV28 to TRBJ1-4; no reliable D call. Deletions cut 10 bases from V and 1 base from J, with 19 bases between. The CDR3 sequence is 16 residues long. Germline CDR1 and CDR2: MDHEN and SYDVKM. The CDR3, as DNA: TGTGCCACAGCGGAACCCCGAAGAATAACTAATGAAAAACTGTTTTTT. Residues: CATAEPRRITNEKLFF.